This T cell receptor beta chain was recovered during a study of blood T cell repertoires in COVID-19. The overall study: Acute and convalescent COVID-19 specimens originated in the United States, Italy and Spain. PBMCs, B-cell-depleted T cells, or T cells provided the cDNA or gDNA that made up the material.

The germline V gene has CDR1 SNHLY and CDR2 FYNNEI. The V segment lost 0 bases and the J segment 3 bases; nucleotides outside the gene matches: 14. The CDR3 loop spans 19 amino acids. Profiled with immunoSEQ multiplex PCR; TCRdb holds only in-frame clones, not every one. Here the sample spans about 54,000 clones, about 91% being singletons. Seattle patients were enrolled while actively infected and followed longitudinally. The sequence was collected from a man in his forties with COVID-19, enrolled during active disease. The sequenced material came from peripheral blood. The rearrangement joins TRBV2 to TRBJ2-3; 8 nucleotides line up with TRBD2. CDR3 bases: TGTGCCAGCAGTGAAGCGCTTCGAGGAGCGGGAGACCCGACAGATACGCAGTATTTT. Translating it yields CASSEALRGAGDPTDTQYF. Using reference TRBV2 and TRBJ2-3 for the parts outside the CDR3, the full variable domain is EPEVTQTPSHQVTQMGQEVILRCVPISNHLYFYWYRQILGQKVEFLVSFYNNEISEKSEIFDDQFSVERPDGSNFTLKIRSTKLEDSAMYFCASSEALRGAGDPTDTQYFGPGTRLTVL.